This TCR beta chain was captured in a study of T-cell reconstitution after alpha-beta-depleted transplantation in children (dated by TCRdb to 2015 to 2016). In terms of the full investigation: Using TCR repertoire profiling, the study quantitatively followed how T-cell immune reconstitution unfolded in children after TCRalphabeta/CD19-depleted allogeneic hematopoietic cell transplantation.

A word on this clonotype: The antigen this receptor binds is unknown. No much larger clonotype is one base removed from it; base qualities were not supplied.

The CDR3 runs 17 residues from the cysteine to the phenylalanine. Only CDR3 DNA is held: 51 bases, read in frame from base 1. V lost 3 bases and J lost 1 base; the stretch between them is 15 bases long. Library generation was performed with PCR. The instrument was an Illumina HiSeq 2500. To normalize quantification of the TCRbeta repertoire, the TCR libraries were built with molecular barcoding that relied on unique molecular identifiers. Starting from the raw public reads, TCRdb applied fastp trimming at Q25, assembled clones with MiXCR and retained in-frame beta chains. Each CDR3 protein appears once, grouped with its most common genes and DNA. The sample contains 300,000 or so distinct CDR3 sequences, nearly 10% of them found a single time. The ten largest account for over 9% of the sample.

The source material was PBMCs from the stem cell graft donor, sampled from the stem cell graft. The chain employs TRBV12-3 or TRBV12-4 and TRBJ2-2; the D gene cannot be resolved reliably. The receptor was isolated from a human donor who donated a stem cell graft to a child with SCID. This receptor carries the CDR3 CASSFFGRLENTGELFF. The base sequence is TGTGCCAGCAGTTTTTTTGGACGGCTAGAGAACACCGGGGAGCTGTTTTTT.